This is a list of T cell receptor beta chains from one sample in a study of cytomegalovirus exposure and HLA in healthy donors. TCRdb's table, derived via immunoSEQ multiplex PCR, lists solely in-frame clones and lacks some. This sample has some 69,000 clones, with approximately 70% found just once. Material: PBMCs. Source of these receptors: a male donor in good health and CMV-seropositive. CDR3s include the opening cysteine and the closing phenylalanine or tryptophan. Each record gives: D gene, J gene, clone size, V gene, CDR3 DNA, CDR3 protein. A D gene is named only where the DNA matches it firmly. Size values are once, few and many counts, or a class for expanded clones, and some rows have none.

.,TRBJ2-7,.,TRBV11-3,TGTGCCAGCAGCTTAGACAGGGTACGGGACGAGCAGTACTTC,CASSLDRVRDEQYF
.,TRBJ2-3,.,TRBV10-3,TGTGCCATCGGCGACAGCCTCACAGATACGCAGTATTTT,CAIGDSLTDTQYF
.,TRBJ2-1,.,TRBV7-9,TGTTCCAGCAGCTTAGATCGAGATGAGCAGTTCTTC,CSSSLDRDEQFF
TRBD1,TRBJ2-2,.,TRBV5-1,TGCGCCAGCAGCTTGGGAGGGGGCGCGCACACCGGGGAGCTGTTTTTT,CASSLGGGAHTGELFF
TRBD1,TRBJ2-7,.,TRBV2,TGTGCCAGCAGTGGGCAGGGGGCAAGTCGTGAGCAGTACTTC,CASSGQGASREQYF
TRBD2,TRBJ2-6,.,TRBV7-7,TGTGCCAGCAGCTTAGGGACTAGCGGCTCTGGGGCCAACGTCCTGACTTTC,CASSLGTSGSGANVLTF
.,TRBJ1-1,few,TRBV19,TGTGCCAGTAGCCCTTCCGAGGTTGCATCGAACACTGAAGCTTTCTTT,CASSPSEVASNTEAFF
.,TRBJ2-1,few,TRBV19,TGTGCCAGTAGTATAGGACTAGTCTACGGAATAATCAATGAGCAGTTCTTC,CASSIGLVYGIINEQFF
.,TRBJ2-7,few,TRBV6-6,TGTGCCAGCAGTTACGCCGCGGAGCCCGTCTACGAGCAGTACTTC,CASSYAAEPVYEQYF
.,TRBJ2-1,few,TRBV4-3,TGCGCCAGCAGCCAAGAAGCCGGGAGTGGCGGTGAGCAGTTCTTC,CASSQEAGSGGEQFF
.,TRBJ2-2,.,TRBV12-5,TGTGCTAGTGGTTCGGGGTACGGGGAGCTGTTTTTT,CASGSGYGELFF
TRBD1,TRBJ1-4,.,TRBV18,TGTGCCAGCTCTAAGGTGGCCACAGGGGAAGGTGAAAAACTGTTTTTT,CASSKVATGEGEKLFF
TRBD1,TRBJ1-2,once,TRBV28,TGTGCCAGCAGGGGACAGCCTAACTATGGCTACACCTTC,CASRGQPNYGYTF
.,TRBJ2-5,.,TRBV7-2,TGTGCCAGCAGCTTAGCGGGACTGCAAGAGACCCAGTACTTC,CASSLAGLQETQYF
.,TRBJ1-1,few,TRBV19,TGTGCCAGTAGGGAGATGAACACTGAAGCTTTCTTT,CASREMNTEAFF
TRBD1,TRBJ1-1,.,TRBV9,TGTGCCAGCAGCTTCTTCGACAGGGTCACTGAAGCTTTCTTT,CASSFFDRVTEAFF
.,TRBJ2-4,.,TRBV7-8,TGTGCCAGCAGCTTAATAGCCGGAATAGCCAAAAACATTCAGTACTTC,CASSLIAGIAKNIQYF
TRBD1,TRBJ2-3,.,TRBV11-2,TGTGCCAGCAGATGGGACAGGACAGATACGCAGTATTTT,CASRWDRTDTQYF
TRBD1,TRBJ2-2,.,TRBV5-1,TGCGCCAGCAGCTCACAGGGGGACGGGGAGCTGTTTTTT,CASSSQGDGELFF
TRBD1,TRBJ1-1,few,TRBV19,TGTGCCAGCAGCAGACAGGGGTTCTCAAAAGCTTTCTTT,CASSRQGFSKAFF
TRBD2,TRBJ2-3,.,TRBV5-1,TGCGCCAGCAGCTTTACCCTAGCGGGTTCCACAGATACGCAGTATTTT,CASSFTLAGSTDTQYF
TRBD2,TRBJ2-7,.,TRBV6-1,TGTGCCAGCAGTCAACGGGCGGGCCCCGGGGGGGAGCAGTACTTC,CASSQRAGPGGEQYF
TRBD1,TRBJ2-6,.,TRBV6-4,TGTGCCAGCAGAACCCGACAGGGGGAAAGCTCTGGGGCCAACGTCCTGACTTTC,CASRTRQGESSGANVLTF
.,TRBJ1-5,.,TRBV4-1,TGCGCCAGCAGCCAAGATCGATCTCGCGGCAATCAGCCCCAGCATTTT,CASSQDRSRGNQPQHF
TRBD1,TRBJ1-6,.,TRBV27,TGTGCCAGCACTTCCGGGACAGGGGGTTCACCCCTCCACTTT,CASTSGTGGSPLHF
TRBD1,TRBJ1-2,.,TRBV27,TGTGCCAGCAGTTTTTCAGGGGGCAATGGCTACACCTTC,CASSFSGGNGYTF
.,TRBJ2-1,.,TRBV5-1,TGCGCCAGCAGCCAGGGTAGCCCCTACAATGAGCAGTTCTTC,CASSQGSPYNEQFF
TRBD2,TRBJ2-7,.,TRBV7-9,TGTGCCAGCAGCTTAGAGCTAGCGGGAGCGTACGAGCAGTACTTC,CASSLELAGAYEQYF
.,TRBJ1-4,few,TRBV6-1,TGTGCCAGCAGTGAAACCCGGACATCGCAAAGTGAAAAACTGTTTTTT,CASSETRTSQSEKLFF
.,TRBJ1-1,few,TRBV10-3,TGTGCCATCAGTGGGACAGCGAACACTGAAGCTTTCTTT,CAISGTANTEAFF
TRBD2,TRBJ2-2,.,TRBV10-1,TGCGCCACCCTACTAGCGGGGGGGCCGCGCACCGGGGAGCTGTTTTTT,CATLLAGGPRTGELFF
TRBD2,TRBJ2-1,.,TRBV29-1,TGCAGCGTTGAAGGGCCGGGACTAGCGGGAGGGTACAATGAGCAGTTCTTC,CSVEGPGLAGGYNEQFF
.,TRBJ2-2,.,TRBV30,TGTGCCTGGAAAGTGGGTTTTGGGCAGGCGCTGAACACCGGGGAGCTGTTTTTT,CAWKVGFGQALNTGELFF
TRBD2,TRBJ2-3,.,TRBV4-2,TGTGCCAGCAGCCAAGCCGGGACTAGCAGCACAGATACGCAGTATTTT,CASSQAGTSSTDTQYF
.,TRBJ1-1,.,TRBV5-1,TGCGCCAGCAGCTTGGGGGGGAGGGAGAACACTGAAGCTTTCTTT,CASSLGGRENTEAFF
TRBD2,TRBJ2-2,few,TRBV10-3,TGTGCCATCAGTAAAGGGACTACTTACACCGGGGAGCTGTTTTTT,CAISKGTTYTGELFF
.,TRBJ2-1,.,TRBV6-1,TGTGCCAGCAGTGAAGCGTCGGGGAGCGGGTGGGGGGAGCAGTTCTTC,CASSEASGSGWGEQFF
.,TRBJ1-5,.,TRBV19,TGTGCCAGTACAAGAACCGGGGGTTTGGGTCAGCCCCAGCATTTT,CASTRTGGLGQPQHF
TRBD1,TRBJ1-5,.,TRBV7-8,TGTGCCAGCAGCGGACCCAGGGGGTTGGGGCAGCCCCAGCATTTT,CASSGPRGLGQPQHF
.,TRBJ2-3,few,TRBV19,TGTGCCAGTAGTATAGCGGTTACGCAGTATTTT,CASSIAVTQYF
TRBD1,TRBJ2-7,few,TRBV18,TGTGCCAGCTCAACTCTGGACAGGGGCTTTGAGCAGTACTTC,CASSTLDRGFEQYF
TRBD1,TRBJ2-2,few,TRBV19,TGTGCCAGTAGTAAAAACAGGGGCGAGTACACCGGGGAGCTGTTTTTT,CASSKNRGEYTGELFF
.,TRBJ2-1,.,TRBV7-2,TGTGCCAGCAGCTTCCGGGGAGGACTCCAGACGCATGAGCAGTTCTTC,CASSFRGGLQTHEQFF